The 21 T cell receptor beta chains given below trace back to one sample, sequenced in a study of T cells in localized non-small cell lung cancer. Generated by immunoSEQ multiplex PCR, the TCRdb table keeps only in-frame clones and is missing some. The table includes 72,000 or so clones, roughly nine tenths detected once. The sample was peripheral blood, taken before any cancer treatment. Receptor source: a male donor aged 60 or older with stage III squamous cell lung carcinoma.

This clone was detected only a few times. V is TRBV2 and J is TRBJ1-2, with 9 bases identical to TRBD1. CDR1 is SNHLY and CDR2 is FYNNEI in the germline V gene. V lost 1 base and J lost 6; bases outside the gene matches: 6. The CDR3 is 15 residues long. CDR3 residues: CASSEVQGAQDGYTF. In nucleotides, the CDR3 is TGTGCCAGCAGTGAAGTACAGGGGGCGCAAGATGGCTACACCTTC.

The CDR3 nucleotides read TGCGCCAGCAGTGACCAGTTCTACGAGCAGTACGTC. The encoded protein is CASSDQFYEQYV. This chain uses TRBV10-2 with TRBJ2-7, with unresolved D. The CDR3 is 12 amino acids. The germline gives CDR1 WSHSY, CDR2 SAAADI. With 3 bases removed from V and 3 bases from J, the gap between germline ends came to 6 bases.

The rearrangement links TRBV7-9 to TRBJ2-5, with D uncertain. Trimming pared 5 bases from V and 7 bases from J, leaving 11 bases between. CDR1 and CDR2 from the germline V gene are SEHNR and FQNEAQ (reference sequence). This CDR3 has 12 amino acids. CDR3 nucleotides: TGTGCCAGCAGCATGGACGGTTGGACCCAGTACTTC. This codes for CASSMDGWTQYF.

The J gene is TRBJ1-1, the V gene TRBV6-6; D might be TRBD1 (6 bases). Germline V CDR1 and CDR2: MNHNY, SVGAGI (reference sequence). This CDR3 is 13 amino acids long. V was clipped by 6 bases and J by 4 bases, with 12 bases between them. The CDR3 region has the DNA TGTGCCAGCAGCCCCCCGGGGGCCACTGAAGCTTTCTTT. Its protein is CASSPPGATEAFF.

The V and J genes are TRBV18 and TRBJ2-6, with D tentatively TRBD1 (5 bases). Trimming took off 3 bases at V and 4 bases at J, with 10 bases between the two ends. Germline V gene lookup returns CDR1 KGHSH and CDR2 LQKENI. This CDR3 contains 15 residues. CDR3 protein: CASSPQGSGANVLTF. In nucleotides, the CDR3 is TGTGCCAGCTCACCTCAGGGATCCGGGGCCAACGTCCTGACTTTC.

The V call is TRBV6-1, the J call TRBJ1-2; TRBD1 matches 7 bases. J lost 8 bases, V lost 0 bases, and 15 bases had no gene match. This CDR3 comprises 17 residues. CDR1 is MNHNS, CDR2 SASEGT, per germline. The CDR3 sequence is CASSEALAGGDYGGYTF. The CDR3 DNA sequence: TGTGCCAGCAGTGAAGCGCTGGCAGGGGGGGACTATGGAGGCTACACCTTC.

The chain's CDR3 is CATSSSNTLKEKQYV. CDR3 sequence (DNA): TGTGCCACCTCGTCTTCCAATACTCTTAAGGAAAAGCAGTACGTC. The rearrangement joins TRBV28 to TRBJ2-7; no clear D. Trimming removed 10 bases from V and 8 bases from J, with 27 bases in between. The V gene's germline CDR1 is MDHEN and CDR2 SYDVKM. The CDR3 is 15 residues long.

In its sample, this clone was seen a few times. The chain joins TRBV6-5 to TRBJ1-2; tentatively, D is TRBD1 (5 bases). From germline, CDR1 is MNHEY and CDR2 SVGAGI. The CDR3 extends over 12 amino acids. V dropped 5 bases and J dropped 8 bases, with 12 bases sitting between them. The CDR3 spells CASSTGLQGYTF. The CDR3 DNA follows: TGTGCCAGCAGTACAGGACTTCAAGGCTACACCTTC.

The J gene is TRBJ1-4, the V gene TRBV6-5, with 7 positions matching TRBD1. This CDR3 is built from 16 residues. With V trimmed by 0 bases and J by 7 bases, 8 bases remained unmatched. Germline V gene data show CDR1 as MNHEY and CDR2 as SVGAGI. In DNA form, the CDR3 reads TGTGCCAGCAGTTACTCGACGGGCAGGGGGGGTGAAAAACTGTTTTTT. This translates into CASSYSTGRGGEKLFF.

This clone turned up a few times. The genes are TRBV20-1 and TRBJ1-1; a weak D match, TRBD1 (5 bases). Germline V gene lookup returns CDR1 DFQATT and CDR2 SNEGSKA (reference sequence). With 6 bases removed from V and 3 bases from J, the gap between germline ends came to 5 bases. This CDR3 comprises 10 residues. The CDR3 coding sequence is TGCAGTGCGGGGGACACTGAAGCTTTCTTT. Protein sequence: CSAGDTEAFF.

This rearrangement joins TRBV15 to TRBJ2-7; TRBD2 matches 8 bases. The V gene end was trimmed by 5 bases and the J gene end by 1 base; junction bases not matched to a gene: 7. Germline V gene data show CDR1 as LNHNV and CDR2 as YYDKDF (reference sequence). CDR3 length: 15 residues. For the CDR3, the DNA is TGTGCCACCAGCCCTACGGGGGGGCGATCCTACGAGCAGTACGTC. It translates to CATSPTGGRSYEQYV.

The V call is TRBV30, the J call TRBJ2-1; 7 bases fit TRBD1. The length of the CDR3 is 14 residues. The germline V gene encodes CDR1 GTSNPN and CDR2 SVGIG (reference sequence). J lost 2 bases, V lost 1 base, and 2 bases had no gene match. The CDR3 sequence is CAWSGGQTYNEQFF. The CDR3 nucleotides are TGTGCCTGGAGTGGGGGACAGACCTACAATGAGCAGTTCTTC. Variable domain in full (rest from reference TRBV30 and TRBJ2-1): SQTIHQWPATLVQPVGSPLSLECTVEGTSNPNLYWYRQAAGRGLQLLFYSVGIGQISSEVPQNLSASRPQDRQFILSSKKLLLSDSGFYLCAWSGGQTYNEQFFGPGTRLTVL.

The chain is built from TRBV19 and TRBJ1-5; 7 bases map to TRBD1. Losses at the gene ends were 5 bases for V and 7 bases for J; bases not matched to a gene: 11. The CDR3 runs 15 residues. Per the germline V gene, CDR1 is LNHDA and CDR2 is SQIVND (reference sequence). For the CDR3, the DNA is TGTGCCAGTAGTGGCGGACAGGCGGCGGGGCAGCCCCAGCATTTT. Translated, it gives CASSGGQAAGQPQHF.

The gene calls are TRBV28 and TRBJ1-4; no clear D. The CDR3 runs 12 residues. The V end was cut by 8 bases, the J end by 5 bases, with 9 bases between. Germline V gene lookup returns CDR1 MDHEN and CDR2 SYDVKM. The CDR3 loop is CASGQGNEKLFF. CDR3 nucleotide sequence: TGTGCCAGCGGCCAAGGGAATGAAAAACTGTTTTTT.

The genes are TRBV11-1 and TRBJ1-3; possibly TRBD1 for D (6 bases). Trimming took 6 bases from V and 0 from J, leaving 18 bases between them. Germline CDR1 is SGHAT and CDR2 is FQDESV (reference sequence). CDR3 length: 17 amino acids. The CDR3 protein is CASSYLGQRFSGNTIYF. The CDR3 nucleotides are TGTGCCAGCAGTTACCTCGGACAGCGCTTCTCTGGAAACACCATATATTTT.

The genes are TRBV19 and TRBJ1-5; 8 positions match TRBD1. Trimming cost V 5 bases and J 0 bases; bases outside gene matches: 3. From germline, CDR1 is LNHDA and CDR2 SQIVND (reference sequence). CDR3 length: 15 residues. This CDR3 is CASSVTGGSNQPQHF. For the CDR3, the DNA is TGTGCCAGTAGTGTAACAGGGGGTAGCAATCAGCCCCAGCATTTT.

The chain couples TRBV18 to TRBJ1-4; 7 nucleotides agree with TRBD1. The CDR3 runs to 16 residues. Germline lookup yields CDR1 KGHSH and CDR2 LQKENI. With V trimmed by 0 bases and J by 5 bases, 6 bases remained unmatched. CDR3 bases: TGTGCCAGCTCACCACCGGTAAGGACAGGCAATGAAAAACTGTTTTTT. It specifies CASSPPVRTGNEKLFF.

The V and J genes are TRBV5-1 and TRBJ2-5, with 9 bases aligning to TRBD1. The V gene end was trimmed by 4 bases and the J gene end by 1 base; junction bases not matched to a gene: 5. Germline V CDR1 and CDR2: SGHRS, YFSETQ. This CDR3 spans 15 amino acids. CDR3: CASSRVTGGQETQYF. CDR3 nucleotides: TGCGCCAGCAGCCGCGTGACAGGGGGCCAAGAGACCCAGTACTTC.

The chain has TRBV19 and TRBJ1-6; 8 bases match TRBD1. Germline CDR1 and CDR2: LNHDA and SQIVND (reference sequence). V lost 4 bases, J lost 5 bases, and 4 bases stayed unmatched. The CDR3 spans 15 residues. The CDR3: CASSNGQGDNSPLHF. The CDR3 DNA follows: TGTGCCAGTAGTAACGGACAGGGAGATAATTCACCCCTCCACTTT.

DNA of the CDR3: TGTGCCAGCAGCCCCGGGGGGACTCTAAATGAAGCTTTCTTT. Its translation is CASSPGGTLNEAFF. The gene calls are TRBV28 and TRBJ1-1; D possibly corresponds to TRBD1 (5 bases). The germline CDR1 and CDR2 sequences are MDHEN and SYDVKM. The length of the CDR3 is 14 residues. V was clipped by 6 bases and J by 7 bases, with 18 bases between them.

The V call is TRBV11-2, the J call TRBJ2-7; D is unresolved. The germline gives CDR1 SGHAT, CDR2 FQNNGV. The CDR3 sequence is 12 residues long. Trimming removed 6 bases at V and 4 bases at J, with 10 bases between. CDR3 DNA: TGTGCCAGCAGTCCTATCGGGTACGAGCAGTACTTC. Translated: CASSPIGYEQYF. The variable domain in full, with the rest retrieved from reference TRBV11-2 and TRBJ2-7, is EAGVAQSPRYKIIEKRQSVAFWCNPISGHATLYWYQQILGQGPKLLIQFQNNGVVDDSQLPKDRFSAERLKGVDSTLKIQPAKLEDSAVYLCASSPIGYEQYFGPGTRLTVT.